This TCR beta chain derives from a study of blood T cell repertoires in COVID-19. Some clones are missing from TCRdb's copy, which holds only in-frame ones; the method was immunoSEQ multiplex PCR. The sample has roughly 130,000 clones, around 90% seen once. Germline V gives CDR1 SGHTA, CDR2 FQGTGA. V was cut by 1 base and J by 2 bases, with 7 bases left in between. This CDR3 contains 14 residues. V usage is TRBV7-3 and J usage is TRBJ2-3, with unresolved D. The sequencing sample was made of peripheral blood. The source of this sequence is a man aged 55 to 69 with COVID-19, enrolled during active disease. CDR3: CASSLRAVTDTQYF. The CDR3 bases are TGTGCCAGCAGCTTAAGGGCTGTCACAGATACGCAGTATTTT.